Shown below are 27 T cell receptor beta chains from a single sample sequenced in a study of human T cells and chemical hapten exposure. TCRdb used MiXCR to reprocess the RACE reads, holding one entry per CDR3 protein. The sample contains approximately 80,000 distinct CDR3 sequences, around 15% of which appear only once. Time point of the sample: pre-sensitization, week 0. The treatment is: therapeutic diphenylcyclopropenone sensitization with weekly scalp DPC. Sequenced material: whole blood, taken in connection with sensitization to the hapten diphenylcyclopropenone (DPC). These receptors came from a woman aged 45-60 years with alopecia areata. Some clones in this sample may be carry-over from other donors' samples.

The chain employs TRBV18 and TRBJ1-5, with D possibly TRBD1 on 6 matching bases. V was pared by 6 bases and J by 4 bases, with 16 bases between. Germline values: CDR1 KGHSH, CDR2 LQKENI. The CDR3 has 15 residues. The DNA for the CDR3 is TGTGCCAGCTCCGGGACAACGGTGGAGAATCAGCCCCAGCATTTT. The encoded protein is CASSGTTVENQPQHF.

V and J are TRBV7-2 and TRBJ1-6; D gene unclear. The CDR3 loop spans 13 amino acids. Trimming pared 2 bases from V and 11 bases from J, leaving 10 bases between. In germline, CDR1 is SGHTA, CDR2 FQGNSA. The CDR3 coding sequence is TGTGCCAGCAGCTTAAGTCAGTCGGCACCCCTCCACTTT. It encodes CASSLSQSAPLHF.

This clonotype showed up many times. This chain links TRBV6-1 with TRBJ1-2; no firm D call. Between the trimmed V and J ends, which lost 4 bases and 4 bases, there was a span of 7 bases. The CDR3 is made up of 12 amino acids. CDR1 is MNHNS and CDR2 is SASEGT in the germline V gene. Here the CDR3 reads CASSGQIYGYTF. The DNA of the CDR3 is TGTGCCAGCAGTGGTCAGATCTATGGCTACACCTTC.

The chain recombines TRBV10-3 with TRBJ2-7; maybe TRBD1 (5 bases). The V end was cut by 3 bases, the J end by 3 bases, with 15 bases between. Germline loops: CDR1 ENHRY, CDR2 SYGVKD. The CDR3 sequence is 15 residues long. CDR3 amino acids: CAISEGAVVNYEQYF. CDR3 sequence (DNA): TGTGCCATCAGTGAAGGGGCAGTGGTTAACTACGAGCAGTACTTC.

The rearrangement links TRBV20-1 to TRBJ2-1; D is unclear. The V and J ends lost 3 bases and 0 bases respectively, with 6 bases between them. CDR3 length: 13 amino acids. The germline V gene encodes CDR1 DFQATT and CDR2 SNEGSKA (reference sequence). The CDR3 loop is CSASPSSYNEQFF. The DNA for the CDR3 is TGCAGTGCTAGCCCCAGCTCCTACAATGAGCAGTTCTTC.

This clonotype was detected many times. V gene TRBV12-3 or TRBV12-4 combines with J gene TRBJ2-3, with D unclear. This CDR3 is 17 amino acids long. The V end was cut by 3 bases, the J end by 1 base, with 17 bases between. Written as DNA, the CDR3 is TGTGCCAGCAGTTTTGCGTCGTTGGCGACCCGCACAGATACGCAGTATTTT. Residues: CASSFASLATRTDTQYF.

The gene calls are TRBV29-1 and TRBJ1-1, with 10 bases matching TRBD1. V lost 6 bases to trimming and J lost 2 bases; unmatched junction nucleotides: 3. The CDR3 is made up of 13 amino acids. Germline V gene sequence: CDR1 SQVTM, CDR2 ANQGSEA. As DNA, the CDR3 is TGCAGCGTGGAGACAGGGGGCAACACTGAAGCTTTCTTT. Its protein is CSVETGGNTEAFF. Full variable domain (rest looked up from reference TRBV29-1 and TRBJ1-1): SAVISQKPSRDICQRGTSLTIQCQVDSQVTMMFWYRQQPGQSLTLIATANQGSEATYESGFVIDKFPISRPNLTFSTLTVSNMSPEDSSIYLCSVETGGNTEAFFGQGTRLTVV.

There are a few counts of this clonotype. The chain recombines TRBV12-3 or TRBV12-4 with TRBJ2-2; 10 nucleotides line up with TRBD2. This CDR3 has 15 amino acids. J was trimmed by 5 bases and V by 4 bases; bases with no gene match: 4. CDR3 nucleotide sequence: TGTGCCAGCAGTTCTAGCGGGAGTAAAACCGGGGAGCTGTTTTTT. Translated, it gives CASSSSGSKTGELFF.

The table lists this clonotype with a few counts. The rearrangement uses TRBV5-4 and TRBJ2-3, with D perhaps matching TRBD2 (6 bases). CDR3 length equals 14 residues. Between the trimmed V and J ends, which lost 4 bases and 3 bases, there was a span of 12 bases. Germline assignment: CDR1 SGHNT and CDR2 YYREEE (reference sequence). For the CDR3, the DNA is TGTGCCAGCAGCGGAGGGGTACTGACAGATACGCAGTATTTT. Translated, it gives CASSGGVLTDTQYF.

The chain links TRBV4-1 to TRBJ2-1; the match to TRBD2 covers 10 bases. The CDR3 spans 15 residues. V dropped 4 bases and J dropped 5; count of bases not matched to a gene: 5. CDR1 and CDR2 from the germline V gene are MGHRA and YSYEKL. For the CDR3, the DNA is TGCGCCAGCAGCCCCGGGACTAGCGCTAACAATGAGCAGTTCTTC. Translation: CASSPGTSANNEQFF.

This clonotype was counted a few times. The chain combines TRBV7-6 with TRBJ2-7; 7 positions agree with TRBD2. CDR1 is SGHVS, CDR2 FNYEAQ, per germline. J was trimmed by 3 bases and V by 2 bases; bases with no gene match: 13. This CDR3 comprises 17 residues. CDR3 in DNA: TGTGCCAGCAGCTTAATTTCTTCGGCGGGAGCGAACTACGAGCAGTACTTC. This translates into CASSLISSAGANYEQYF.

The chain joins TRBV19 to TRBJ2-3; 7 bases line up with TRBD1. The V segment lost 6 bases and the J segment 0 bases; nucleotides outside the gene matches: 6. CDR3 size: 15 residues. Germline CDR1 is LNHDA and CDR2 is SQIVND (reference sequence). The CDR3 reads CASRNRGASTDTQYF. In DNA form, the CDR3 reads TGTGCCAGTAGGAACAGGGGCGCAAGCACAGATACGCAGTATTTT.

In its sample, this clonotype was seen a few times. The chain uses TRBV7-9 and TRBJ2-3; maybe TRBD2 (6 bases). Trimming took 3 bases from V and 4 from J, leaving 11 bases between them. Germline-derived CDR1 and CDR2 are SEHNR and FQNEAQ (reference sequence). The CDR3 is 14 residues long. CDR3 coding DNA: TGTGCCAGCAGCTTGGGACTCGGGGCAGATACGCAGTATTTT. It is translated as CASSLGLGADTQYF.

The chain recombines TRBV10-1 with TRBJ2-7, with a possible D match to TRBD1 (5 bases). The CDR3 consists of 12 residues. With 2 bases removed from V and 3 bases from J, the gap between germline ends came to 5 bases. In germline, CDR1 is WNHNN, CDR2 SYGVQD (reference sequence). CDR3 residues: CASSEQGYEQYF. The CDR3 bases are TGCGCCAGCAGTGAGCAGGGCTACGAGCAGTACTTC.

This clonotype came up many times. V usage is TRBV24-1 and J usage is TRBJ2-1; the D is unclear. Germline CDR1 is KGHDR and CDR2 is SFDVKD. The CDR3 has 12 residues. The V end was cut by 2 bases, the J end by 6 bases, with 4 bases between. In nucleotides, the CDR3 is TGTGCCACCAGTGATTCCGTCAATGAGCAGTTCTTC. It is translated as CATSDSVNEQFF.

CDR3 in DNA: TGTGCCAGCAGTGAATGGGGGGGTGAGACCCAGTACTTC. Its protein is CASSEWGGETQYF. J is TRBJ2-5 and V is TRBV25-1, with 7 bases identical to TRBD2. This CDR3 is built from 13 residues. In germline, CDR1 is MGHDK, CDR2 SYGVNS. V lost 1 base, J lost 5 bases, and 1 base stayed unmatched.

This clonotype was counted only a few times. This chain joins TRBV20-1 and TRBJ1-5; the D is unclear. Germline CDR1 reads DFQATT; CDR2 reads SNEGSKA (reference sequence). The CDR3 spans 14 residues. Between the trimmed V and J ends, which lost 7 bases and 0 bases, there was a span of 13 bases. The CDR3 DNA reads TGCAGTGTTGAGACCGGGCTTAGCAATCAGCCCCAGCATTTT. It is translated as CSVETGLSNQPQHF.

This clonotype was seen more than once but under ten times. V usage is TRBV6-6 and J usage is TRBJ1-1, with TRBD1 matching 9 bases. This CDR3 has 15 amino acids. V was pared by 2 bases and J by 7 bases, with 8 bases of the junction left unmatched. Germline assignment: CDR1 MNHNY and CDR2 SVGAGI (reference sequence). The CDR3 loop is CASSYEGDRALEAFF. The CDR3 DNA reads TGTGCCAGCAGTTACGAGGGGGACAGGGCTCTTGAAGCTTTCTTT.

This clonotype was observed a few times. This chain joins TRBV6-2 or TRBV6-3 and TRBJ2-5; no reliable D call. Looked up from germline, CDR1 is MNHEY and CDR2 is SVGEGT. The CDR3 spans 13 residues. V lost 4 bases and J lost 2, with 8 bases in between. CDR3 region: CASSSYIQETQYF. The CDR3 DNA sequence: TGTGCCAGCAGTTCATACATACAAGAGACCCAGTACTTC.

This clonotype was detected only a few times. V and J are TRBV25-1 and TRBJ2-5, with TRBD1 matching 7 bases. The CDR3 spans 14 residues. The germline gives CDR1 MGHDK, CDR2 SYGVNS. Trimming cost V 3 bases and J 6 bases; bases outside gene matches: 7. DNA for the CDR3: TGTGCCAGCAGTGATTCGGGACAGTTAAAGACCCAGTACTTC. This translates into CASSDSGQLKTQYF. Based on the CDR3 plus reference TRBV25-1 and TRBJ2-5, the full variable domain is EADIYQTPRYLVIGTGKKITLECSQTMGHDKMYWYQQDPGMELHLIHYSYGVNSTEKGDLSSESTVSRIRTEHFPLTLESARPSHTSQYLCASSDSGQLKTQYFGPGTRLLVL.

This clonotype has at least ten counts. The chain is built from TRBV11-1 and TRBJ2-7, with 10 nucleotides matching TRBD2. J gave up 5 bases and V 4 bases, and 5 bases lay outside the gene matches. From germline, CDR1 is SGHAT and CDR2 FQDESV (reference sequence). This CDR3 spans 14 amino acids. The CDR3 DNA is TGTGCCAGCAGCTACCAAAGCGGGGGGGACGAGCAGTACTTC. Amino acid sequence: CASSYQSGGDEQYF.

By share, this clonotype ranks as medium-sized (0.01 to 0.1%). The chain couples TRBV7-6 to TRBJ2-3, with TRBD1 identical over 9 bases. V lost 10 bases and J lost 3; bases outside the gene matches: 8. Germline lookup yields CDR1 SGHVS and CDR2 FNYEAQ. The CDR3 runs to 14 residues. CDR3 coding DNA: TGTGCCACCTCAGGGGACAGGGATACAGATACGCAGTATTTT. Its translation is CATSGDRDTDTQYF.

This clonotype was found many times. The chain carries TRBV7-9 and TRBJ1-4; D gene ambiguous. The germline V gene encodes CDR1 SEHNR and CDR2 FQNEAQ (reference sequence). V was shortened by 6 bases and J by 10 bases, with 15 bases between the two germline ends. The CDR3 spans 13 residues. The CDR3 reads CASSGVEVGKLFF. CDR3 coding DNA: TGTGCCAGCAGTGGGGTGGAAGTCGGAAAACTGTTTTTT. Full variable domain (outside the CDR3, taken from reference TRBV7-9 and TRBJ1-4): DTGVSQNPRHKITKRGQNVTFRCDPISEHNRLYWYRQTLGQGPEFLTYFQNEAQLEKSRLLSDRFSAERPKGSFSTLEIQRTEQGDSAMYLCASSGVEVGKLFFGSGTQLSVL.

The rearrangement joins TRBV7-2 to TRBJ2-3; 8 nucleotides agree with TRBD2. Unmatched junction bases numbered 10, after V lost 4 bases and J lost 4 bases. The V gene's germline CDR1 is SGHTA and CDR2 FQGNSA. CDR3 size: 16 residues. Here the CDR3 reads CASSSWTSLGPDTQYF. The CDR3 region has the DNA TGTGCCAGCAGCTCCTGGACTAGCCTCGGTCCAGATACGCAGTATTTT.

The V call is TRBV20-1, the J call TRBJ1-6, with 10 bases that match TRBD1. The CDR3 has 14 residues. In germline, CDR1 is DFQATT, CDR2 SNEGSKA (reference sequence). The J segment lost 12 bases and the V segment lost 5 bases, leaving 10 bases of the junction unmatched. The CDR3 nucleotides read TGCAGTGCTCAAACCGGGACAGGGGATGTACCCCTCCACTTT. It specifies CSAQTGTGDVPLHF.

This clonotype was found a few times. V and J are TRBV28 and TRBJ2-1; the D gene is possibly TRBD1 (6 bases). Germline V CDR1 and CDR2: MDHEN, SYDVKM. CDR3 length: 16 residues. The V end was cut by 6 bases, the J end by 2 bases, with 17 bases between. The CDR3 is CASSTKPRGAYNEQFF. The CDR3 bases are TGTGCCAGCAGCACCAAGCCCAGGGGCGCCTACAATGAGCAGTTCTTC.

This clonotype turned up a few times. The V call is TRBV20-1, the J call TRBJ2-7; 7 nucleotides match TRBD1. V shed 5 bases, J shed 6 bases, and the junction held 13 bases outside the gene matches. Germline V gene sequence: CDR1 DFQATT, CDR2 SNEGSKA (reference sequence). The CDR3 is made up of 14 amino acids. In DNA, the CDR3 is TGCAGTGCTCCGAGACCTTCGTCAGGGGGCGAGCAGTACTTC. Translating gives CSAPRPSSGGEQYF.